Following are 18 T cell receptor beta chains from one sample sequenced in a study of identical twins. One entry per CDR3 protein results from TCRdb running MiXCR on the 5' RACE reads. Of around 450,000 distinct CDR3 sequences in the sample, 14% were seen once. Separately, the same data were catalogued under a study of yellow fever vaccine responses in identical twins.

The specimen sequenced was CD4+ T cells sorted from blood. Receptor source: a woman under 30 in good health.

This clonotype was detected a few times. This chain connects TRBV2 to TRBJ2-5; maybe TRBD1 (6 bases). This CDR3 is 14 amino acids long. Germline V CDR1 and CDR2: SNHLY, FYNNEI. Between the trimmed V and J ends, which lost 7 bases and 2 bases, there was a span of 14 bases. Here the CDR3 DNA reads TGTGCCAGCATGTGGACAGAGGGGCAAGAGACCCAGTACTTC. It encodes CASMWTEGQETQYF.

This clonotype was observed a handful of times. The CDR3 is CASSFVRGDEQFF. The CDR3 DNA follows: TGCGCCAGCAGCTTTGTCCGGGGCGATGAGCAGTTCTTC. The chain joins TRBV5-1 to TRBJ2-1; D possibly uses TRBD1 or TRBD2 (5 bases each). The CDR3 is made up of 13 amino acids. Germline-derived CDR1 and CDR2 are SGHRS and YFSETQ. V gave up 2 bases and J gave up 8 bases, with 11 bases separating them.

The chain carries TRBV7-2 and TRBJ2-7; D gene unclear. V lost 5 bases to trimming and J lost 3 bases, with 11 bases between them. Per the germline V gene, CDR1 is SGHTA and CDR2 is FQGNSA. There are 13 residues in the CDR3. CDR3 bases: TGTGCCAGCAGCGCATTAGGATACTACGAGCAGTACTTC. This gives the protein CASSALGYYEQYF.

In its sample, this clonotype was seen many times. V and J are TRBV15 and TRBJ2-5; maybe TRBD1 (5 bases). Germline CDR1 LNHNV, CDR2 YYDKDF (reference sequence). Trimming took off 4 bases at V and 5 bases at J, with 11 bases between the two ends. CDR3 size: 13 residues. CDR3 sequence (DNA): TGTGCCACCAGCAACAACAGGATGGAGACCCAGTACTTC. This translates into CATSNNRMETQYF.

This clonotype was counted many times. CDR3: CASSQVREGETQYF. The CDR3, as DNA: TGTGCCAGCAGCCAGGTGCGGGAGGGAGAGACCCAGTACTTC. The chain employs TRBV4-2 and TRBJ2-5; 9 bases line up with TRBD2. Germline V gene lookup returns CDR1 LGHNA and CDR2 YNFKEQ. The CDR3 loop spans 14 amino acids. V shed 3 bases and J 4 bases; nucleotides not matched to a gene: 3.

In its sample, this clonotype was seen many times. The chain carries TRBV20-1 and TRBJ2-2; tentative D call: TRBD2 (6 bases). The ends were cut back, 2 bases at V and 6 bases at J, with 16 bases in the middle. In germline, CDR1 is DFQATT, CDR2 SNEGSKA (reference sequence). The CDR3 has 15 amino acids. This chain's CDR3 is CSARTGILAAGELFF. DNA for the CDR3: TGCAGTGCTAGAACGGGGATACTAGCCGCCGGGGAGCTGTTTTTT.

V and J are TRBV6-2 or TRBV6-3 and TRBJ2-2; 7 nucleotides match TRBD2. The CDR3 spans 14 residues. Germline CDR1 reads MNHEY; CDR2 reads SVGEGT. V lost 6 bases and J lost 1; bases outside the gene matches: 2. The CDR3 DNA reads TGTGCCAGCAGGCTAGCGGTGAACACCGGGGAGCTGTTTTTT. It specifies CASRLAVNTGELFF.

The chain employs TRBV2 and TRBJ2-1, with 15 positions matching TRBD2. The V segment lost 1 base and the J segment 7 bases; nucleotides outside the gene matches: 5. The CDR3 length is 17 residues. Per germline, CDR1 SNHLY and CDR2 FYNNEI. CDR3 sequence (DNA): TGTGCCAGCAGTGAAGAGGGACTAGCGGGGGGAACGAATGAGCAGTTCTTC. This gives the protein CASSEEGLAGGTNEQFF.

The genes are TRBV6-1 and TRBJ2-1, with D perhaps matching TRBD2 (6 bases). Deletions cut 6 bases from V and 3 bases from J, with 15 bases between. The CDR3 extends over 15 amino acids. Germline V gene sequence: CDR1 MNHNS, CDR2 SASEGT. The CDR3, as DNA: TGTGCCAGCAGGGCGGTCCTCGGGGGCTACAATGAGCAGTTCTTC. Its protein is CASRAVLGGYNEQFF.

V and J are TRBV2 and TRBJ2-1; D is undetermined. The V end was cut by 8 bases, the J end by 7 bases, with 9 bases between. Germline lookup yields CDR1 SNHLY and CDR2 FYNNEI. The CDR3 sequence is 11 residues long. The CDR3 protein is CASEVRNEQFF. The CDR3 nucleotides are TGTGCCAGCGAAGTCAGAAATGAGCAGTTCTTC. Filled out from reference TRBV2 and TRBJ2-1, the complete variable domain reads EPEVTQTPSHQVTQMGQEVILRCVPISNHLYFYWYRQILGQKVEFLVSFYNNEISEKSEIFDDQFSVERPDGSNFTLKIRSTKLEDSAMYFCASEVRNEQFFGPGTRLTVL.

This chain connects TRBV7-9 to TRBJ2-7, with D perhaps matching TRBD1 (5 bases). There are 13 residues in the CDR3. Per the germline V gene, CDR1 is SEHNR and CDR2 is FQNEAQ (reference sequence). V lost 8 bases, J lost 1 base, and 12 bases lay in between. CDR3 region: CASGKDSSYEQYF. Written as DNA, the CDR3 is TGTGCCAGCGGAAAAGACAGTTCCTACGAGCAGTACTTC.

This chain connects TRBV28 to TRBJ2-7; 10 positions agree with TRBD1. Looked up from germline, CDR1 is MDHEN and CDR2 is SYDVKM. With V trimmed by 5 bases and J by 2 bases, 6 bases remained unmatched. This CDR3 comprises 15 residues. CDR3 region: CASSLTGTGAYEQYF. DNA for the CDR3: TGTGCCAGCAGTCTTACCGGGACAGGGGCCTACGAGCAGTACTTC.

This clonotype was counted only a few times. The J gene is TRBJ2-7, the V gene TRBV3-1; D unresolved. Trimming left V 1 base short and J 5 bases short, with 6 bases between. This CDR3 contains 12 residues. In germline, CDR1 is LGHDT, CDR2 YNNKEL (reference sequence). The CDR3 sequence is CASSQGVNEQYF. The CDR3 DNA reads as TGTGCCAGCAGCCAAGGAGTCAACGAGCAGTACTTC.

This clonotype occurred many times. This rearrangement joins TRBV12-3 or TRBV12-4 to TRBJ1-1; D remains ambiguous. Trimming left V 2 bases short and J 6 bases short, with 10 bases between. The CDR3 consists of 13 residues. The CDR3 coding sequence is TGTGCCAGCAGTTTATTGGTTTTATCTGAAGCTTTCTTT. Protein sequence: CASSLLVLSEAFF.

V gene TRBV11-2 combines with J gene TRBJ1-4; TRBD1 agrees at 9 bases. The CDR3 runs to 17 residues. The germline V gene has CDR1 SGHAT and CDR2 FQNNGV. V was clipped by 5 bases and J by 3 bases; unmatched bases: 10. As DNA, the CDR3 is TGTGCCAGCAGCCGGGGACAGGGAGCTGTGTCTAATGAAAAACTGTTTTTT. The encoded protein is CASSRGQGAVSNEKLFF.

The sample holds a few counts of this clonotype. The V and J genes are TRBV9 and TRBJ2-7; D remains unclear. This CDR3 contains 15 residues. The germline CDR1 and CDR2 sequences are SGDLS and YYNGEE. V was cut by 0 bases and J by 2 bases, with 12 bases left in between. CDR3 nucleotide sequence: TGTGCCAGCAGCGTAGGTATGGACGTAGCCTACGAGCAGTACTTC. Protein product: CASSVGMDVAYEQYF.

The chain carries TRBV7-2 and TRBJ2-7; D gene unclear. Germline V CDR1 and CDR2: SGHTA, FQGNSA. V lost 5 bases, J lost 2 bases, and 13 bases lay in between. The CDR3 spans 14 residues. CDR3 amino acids: CASSVQPQTYEQYF. CDR3 coding DNA: TGTGCCAGCAGCGTCCAACCCCAAACCTACGAGCAGTACTTC.

The V and J genes are TRBV7-8 and TRBJ2-4, with 11 bases matching TRBD2. Germline V gives CDR1 SGHVS, CDR2 FQNEAQ. Losses at the gene ends were 6 bases for V and 3 bases for J; bases not matched to a gene: 16. CDR3 length: 19 amino acids. This CDR3 is CASRHSSLAGGSYKNIQYF. Here the CDR3 DNA reads TGTGCCAGCAGACACAGTTCTCTAGCGGGAGGAAGCTACAAAAACATTCAGTACTTC.